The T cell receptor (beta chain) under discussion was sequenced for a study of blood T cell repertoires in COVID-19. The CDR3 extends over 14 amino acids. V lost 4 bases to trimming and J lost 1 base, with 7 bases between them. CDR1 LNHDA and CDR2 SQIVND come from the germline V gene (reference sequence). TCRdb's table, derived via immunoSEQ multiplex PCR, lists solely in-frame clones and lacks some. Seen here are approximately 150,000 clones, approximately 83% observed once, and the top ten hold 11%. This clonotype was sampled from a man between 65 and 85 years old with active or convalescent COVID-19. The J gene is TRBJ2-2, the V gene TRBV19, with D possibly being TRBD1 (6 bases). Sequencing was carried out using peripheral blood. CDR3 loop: CASSKDRNTGELFF. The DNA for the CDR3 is TGTGCCAGTAGTAAGGACAGGAACACCGGGGAGCTGTTTTTT.